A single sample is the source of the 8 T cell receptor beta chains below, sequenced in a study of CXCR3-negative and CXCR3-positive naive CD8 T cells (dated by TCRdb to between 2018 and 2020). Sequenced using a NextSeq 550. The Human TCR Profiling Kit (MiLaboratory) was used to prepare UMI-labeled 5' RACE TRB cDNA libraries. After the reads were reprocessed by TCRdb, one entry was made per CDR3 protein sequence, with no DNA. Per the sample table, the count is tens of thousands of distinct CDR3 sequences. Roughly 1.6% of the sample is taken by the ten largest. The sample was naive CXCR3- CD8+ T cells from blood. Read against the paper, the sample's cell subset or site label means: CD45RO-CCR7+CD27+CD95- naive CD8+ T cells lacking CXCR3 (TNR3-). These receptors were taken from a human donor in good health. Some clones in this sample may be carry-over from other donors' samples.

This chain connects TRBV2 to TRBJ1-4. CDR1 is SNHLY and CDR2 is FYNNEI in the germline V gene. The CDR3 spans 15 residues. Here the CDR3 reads CASIEQEATNEKLFF.

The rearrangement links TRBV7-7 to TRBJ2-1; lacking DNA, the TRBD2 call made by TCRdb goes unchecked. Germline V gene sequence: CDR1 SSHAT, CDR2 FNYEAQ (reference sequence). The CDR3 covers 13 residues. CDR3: CASSELAGNEQFF.

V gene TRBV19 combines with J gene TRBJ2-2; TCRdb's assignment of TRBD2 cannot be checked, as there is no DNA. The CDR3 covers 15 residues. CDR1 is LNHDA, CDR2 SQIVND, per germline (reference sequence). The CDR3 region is CASSKTGLAGGELFF.

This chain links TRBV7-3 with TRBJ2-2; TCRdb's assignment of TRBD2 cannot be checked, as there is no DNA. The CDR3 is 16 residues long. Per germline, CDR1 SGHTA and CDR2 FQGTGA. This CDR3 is CASSSGLAANTGELFF.

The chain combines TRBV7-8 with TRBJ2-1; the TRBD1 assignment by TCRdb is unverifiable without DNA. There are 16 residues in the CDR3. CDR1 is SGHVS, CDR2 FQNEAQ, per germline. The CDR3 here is CASRYSGDRDYNEQFF. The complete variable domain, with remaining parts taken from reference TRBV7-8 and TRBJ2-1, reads GAGVSQSPRYKVAKRGQDVALRCDPISGHVSLFWYQQALGQGPEFLTYFQNEAQLDKSGLPSDRFFAERPEGSVSTLKIQRTQQEDSAVYLCASRYSGDRDYNEQFFGPGTRLTVL.

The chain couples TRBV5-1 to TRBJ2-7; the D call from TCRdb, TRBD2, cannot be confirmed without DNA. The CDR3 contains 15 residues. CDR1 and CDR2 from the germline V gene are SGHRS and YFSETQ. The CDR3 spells CASSELGEAAYEQYF.

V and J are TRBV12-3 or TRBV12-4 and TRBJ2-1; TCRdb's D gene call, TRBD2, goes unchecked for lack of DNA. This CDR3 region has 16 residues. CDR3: CASSFPSGDSYNEQFF.

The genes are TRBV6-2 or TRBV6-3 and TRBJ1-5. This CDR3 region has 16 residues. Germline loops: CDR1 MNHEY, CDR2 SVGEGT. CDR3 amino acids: CASCYTGPTLNQPQHF.